These T cell receptor beta chains were read from a single sample in a study of cytomegalovirus exposure and HLA in healthy donors. Profiled with immunoSEQ multiplex PCR; TCRdb holds only in-frame clones, not every one. The data show 100,000 to 150,000 clones, just over 15% seen once. The source material was PBMCs. These receptors all come from a woman aged 18-30 years in good health and CMV-seronegative. The CDR3 runs from the conserved cysteine through the conserved F or W. The D gene is left open where the match is weak. Size is stated for part of the rows, as once, few or many counts, or as a class when the clone is expanded.

abundance	d_gene	v_gene	j_gene	CDR3aa	CDR3nt
.	TRBD1	TRBV6-5	TRBJ2-7	CASRAGTGGYEQYF	TGTGCCAGCAGAGCGGGGACAGGGGGCTACGAGCAGTACTTC
.	TRBD1	TRBV5-8	TRBJ2-7	CASSSRGQGTPYEQYF	TGTGCCAGCAGCTCTCGGGGACAGGGGACGCCCTACGAGCAGTACTTC
few	.	TRBV7-9	TRBJ2-7	CASSRGSDSSYEQYF	TGTGCCAGCAGCCGGGGGTCAGATTCTTCCTACGAGCAGTACTTC
few	.	TRBV4-1	TRBJ2-6	CASSQTAQSSGANVLTF	TGCGCCAGCAGCCAGACGGCACAGAGCTCTGGGGCCAACGTCCTGACTTTC
.	.	TRBV5-4	TRBJ2-1	CASSLASQGHNEQFF	TGTGCCAGCAGCTTGGCGTCGCAGGGGCACAATGAGCAGTTCTTC
.	TRBD1	TRBV19	TRBJ1-1	CASNLDRDTEAFF	TGTGCCAGTAACCTAGACAGGGACACTGAAGCTTTCTTT
few	TRBD2	TRBV19	TRBJ2-1	CASSTPRLAREQFF	TGTGCCAGTAGTACTCCGAGACTAGCCCGCGAGCAGTTCTTC
.	.	TRBV7-8	TRBJ2-7	CASSLVSSYEQYF	TGTGCCAGCAGCTTAGTGAGCTCCTACGAGCAGTACTTC
few	.	TRBV4-3	TRBJ1-6	CASSQDGSSPLHF	TGCGCCAGCAGCCAAGATGGGAGTTCACCCCTCCACTTT
.	.	TRBV27	TRBJ1-5	CASSDQGYSNQPQHF	TGTGCCAGCAGTGACCAGGGATATAGCAATCAGCCCCAGCATTTT
few	.	TRBV4-3	TRBJ2-7	CASSQEERQGGYEQYF	TGCGCCAGCAGCCAAGAGGAGCGGCAGGGGGGTTACGAGCAGTACTTC
few	.	TRBV6-1	TRBJ2-3	CASSDWSSDTQYF	TGTGCCAGCAGTGATTGGAGCTCAGATACGCAGTATTTT
.	.	TRBV25-1	TRBJ1-1	CASSFTGRNTEAFF	TGTGCCAGCAGTTTTACAGGGCGGAACACTGAAGCTTTCTTT
few	.	TRBV30	TRBJ2-1	CACTELGGPSSYNEQFF	TGTGCCTGCACCGAGCTGGGCGGGCCGAGCTCCTACAATGAGCAGTTCTTC
.	.	TRBV7-6	TRBJ1-1	CASSLARDAVNTEAFF	TGTGCCAGCAGCTTAGCCCGAGACGCGGTGAACACTGAAGCTTTCTTT
.	TRBD2	TRBV27	TRBJ2-2	CASRATGTSGITGELFF	TGTGCCAGCAGGGCGACCGGGACTAGCGGGATAACCGGGGAGCTGTTTTTT
.	TRBD2	TRBV5-1	TRBJ2-1	CASSSVLAGTHNEQFF	TGCGCCAGCAGCTCGGTACTAGCGGGGACACACAATGAGCAGTTCTTC
.	.	TRBV29-1	TRBJ2-1	CSVYSTGHKGQFF	TGCAGCGTCTACTCGACAGGCCATAAAGGGCAGTTCTTC
.	.	TRBV6-5	TRBJ1-4	CASSYTRQVSNEKLFF	TGTGCCAGCAGTTACACCAGACAGGTGTCTAATGAAAAACTGTTTTTT
.	.	TRBV7-6	TRBJ2-7	CASSPKGLDYYEQYF	TGTGCCAGCAGCCCAAAGGGGTTGGACTACTACGAGCAGTACTTC
few	.	TRBV9	TRBJ2-1	CASSPGTTSYNEQFF	TGTGCCAGCAGCCCCGGGACAACTTCCTACAATGAGCAGTTCTTC
.	TRBD1	TRBV5-1	TRBJ1-4	CASRPTGATNEKLFF	TGCGCCAGCAGACCAACAGGGGCAACTAATGAAAAACTGTTTTTT
few	TRBD1	TRBV7-6	TRBJ1-3	CASSEGQSSGNTIYF	TGTGCCAGCAGCGAGGGACAGAGCTCTGGAAACACCATATATTTT
few	TRBD1	TRBV7-8	TRBJ1-1	CASSPGGLRSNTEAFF	TGTGCCAGCAGCCCAGGGGGGTTACGCTCGAACACTGAAGCTTTCTTT
.	.	TRBV9	TRBJ2-5	CASSVGTGEETQYF	TGTGCCAGCAGCGTAGGCACCGGAGAAGAGACCCAGTACTTC
.	.	TRBV21-1	TRBJ1-1	CASSAYHTRVANTEAFF	TGTGCCAGCAGCGCCTACCACACCAGGGTCGCAAACACTGAAGCTTTCTTT